Each of the 25 T cell receptor beta chains below was sequenced from the same sample in a study of T-cell memory formation after mild COVID-19. TCRdb itself ran the 5' RACE reads through MiXCR, one entry per CDR3 protein. The top ten hold about 43% of the sample, which has over 70,000 distinct CDR3 sequences, approximately 15% seen once. Sequenced input: PBMCs or a T cell subset sorted from them (not recorded which). These receptors were obtained from a man between 18 and 35 years old who had mild COVID-19 (a few samples of this study predate the infection). Cell type and time point are not known.

This clonotype was observed a few times. The chain joins TRBV7-9 to TRBJ2-1; a possible D gene is TRBD2 (6 bases). The CDR3 spans 15 residues. Germline assignment: CDR1 SEHNR and CDR2 FQNEAQ (reference sequence). The V end lost 4 bases, the J end lost 4 bases, and 14 bases lay between the germline ends. The CDR3 DNA reads TGTGCCAGCAGCTACGGGCGGGGCTATTACAATGAGCAGTTCTTC. This codes for CASSYGRGYYNEQFF. Full variable domain (missing parts from reference TRBV7-9 and TRBJ2-1): DTGVSQNPRHKITKRGQNVTFRCDPISEHNRLYWYRQTLGQGPEFLTYFQNEAQLEKSRLLSDRFSAERPKGSFSTLEIQRTEQGDSAMYLCASSYGRGYYNEQFFGPGTRLTVL.

This clonotype was picked up many times. The chain couples TRBV4-2 to TRBJ2-7, with D unresolved. There are 18 residues in the CDR3. The germline gives CDR1 LGHNA, CDR2 YNFKEQ. The V end lost 0 bases, the J end lost 3 bases, and 21 bases lay between the germline ends. The CDR3 is CASSQDSAFSGLDYEQYF. The CDR3 DNA reads as TGTGCCAGCAGCCAAGATTCGGCCTTCTCAGGATTGGACTACGAGCAGTACTTC.

This clonotype was picked up one time. V gene TRBV27 combines with J gene TRBJ2-7; 8 nucleotides align to TRBD2. The CDR3 runs 16 residues. Losses at the gene ends were 4 bases for V and 4 bases for J; bases not matched to a gene: 12. The V gene's germline CDR1 is MNHEY and CDR2 SMNVEV (reference sequence). The CDR3 region has the DNA TGTGCCAGCAGTTCCCTAACGGGACTAGTCGCGTACGAGCAGTACTTC. Amino acids: CASSSLTGLVAYEQYF.

In its sample, this clonotype was seen many times. The chain couples TRBV4-1 to TRBJ2-7; 10 nucleotides agree with TRBD1. V lost 4 bases, J lost 2 bases, and 8 bases stayed unmatched. Germline CDR1 and CDR2: MGHRA and YSYEKL. The CDR3 consists of 16 residues. The CDR3 here is CASSPGIGQGAYEQYF. The CDR3 DNA reads as TGCGCCAGCAGCCCCGGGATAGGACAGGGGGCCTACGAGCAGTACTTC.

This clonotype was seen repeatedly, ten times or more. CDR3: CASSQEPGTGDTQYF. The CDR3 nucleotides read TGCGCCAGCAGCCAGGAACCCGGGACAGGGGATACGCAGTATTTT. V usage is TRBV4-1 and J usage is TRBJ2-3; 9 bases fit TRBD1. CDR1 and CDR2 from the germline V gene are MGHRA and YSYEKL. V was pared by 3 bases and J by 6 bases, with 7 bases of the junction left unmatched. The CDR3 contains 15 residues.

This clonotype has more than one count but fewer than ten. The V gene is TRBV4-3, the J gene TRBJ2-1; D is unresolved. The germline V gene has CDR1 LGHNA and CDR2 YSLEER. V gave up 4 bases and J gave up 0 bases, with 7 bases separating them. The CDR3 totals 14 residues. CDR3 bases: TGCGCCAGCAGCCCCAAGCGCTCCTACAATGAGCAGTTCTTC. Translating gives CASSPKRSYNEQFF.

The chain has TRBV15 and TRBJ1-5; tentative D call: TRBD1 (5 bases). The germline V and J ends were trimmed by 0 bases and 1 base, with 7 bases remaining between them. Germline CDR1 reads LNHNV; CDR2 reads YYDKDF (reference sequence). This CDR3 is 15 amino acids long. CDR3 nucleotide sequence: TGTGCCACCAGCAGAGATCGGGGCAGCAATCAGCCCCAGCATTTT. Translation gives CATSRDRGSNQPQHF.

This clonotype was seen a handful of times. The V and J genes are TRBV2 and TRBJ2-7; no definite D call. Germline loops: CDR1 SNHLY, CDR2 FYNNEI. V lost 4 bases to trimming and J lost 2 bases, with 12 bases between them. CDR3 size: 14 residues. CDR3 residues: CASSVSVAPYEQYF. CDR3 sequence (DNA): TGTGCCAGCAGTGTTTCAGTTGCGCCCTACGAGCAGTACTTC. Full variable domain (remainder filled in from reference TRBV2 and TRBJ2-7): EPEVTQTPSHQVTQMGQEVILRCVPISNHLYFYWYRQILGQKVEFLVSFYNNEISEKSEIFDDQFSVERPDGSNFTLKIRSTKLEDSAMYFCASSVSVAPYEQYFGPGTRLTVT.

In its sample, this clonotype was seen a few times. This chain uses TRBV6-5 with TRBJ2-5; a possible D gene is TRBD1 (6 bases). Per the germline V gene, CDR1 is MNHEY and CDR2 is SVGAGI. V was shortened by 7 bases and J by 2 bases, with 17 bases between the two germline ends. There are 15 residues in the CDR3. The chain's CDR3 is CASTPGVRDQETQYF. For the CDR3, the DNA is TGTGCCAGCACCCCAGGGGTTCGGGATCAAGAGACCCAGTACTTC.

The rearrangement joins TRBV5-1 to TRBJ2-3; 10 bases align to TRBD2. V was pared by 0 bases and J by 4 bases, with 8 bases of the junction left unmatched. Germline CDR1 is SGHRS and CDR2 is YFSETQ. The length of the CDR3 is 17 residues. CDR3 in DNA: TGCGCCAGCAGCTTGGCGTCTAGCGGGAGAGTGGCAGATACGCAGTATTTT. Translated: CASSLASSGRVADTQYF.

This clonotype was detected ten times or more. The gene calls are TRBV2 and TRBJ2-2, with TRBD1 identical over 7 bases. The trim removed 8 bases at V and 1 base at J, leaving 7 bases unmatched. CDR1 SNHLY and CDR2 FYNNEI come from the germline V gene. CDR3 size: 15 residues. The CDR3 nucleotides read TGTGCCAGCGTAACAGGGGCACTGAACACCGGGGAGCTGTTTTTT. Translated: CASVTGALNTGELFF.

This clonotype was counted many times. CDR3 sequence reads: CASSQGLAGASSTDTQYF. CDR3 coding DNA: TGTGCCAGCAGCCAAGGGCTAGCGGGGGCCTCTAGCACAGATACGCAGTATTTT. The chain links TRBV3-1 to TRBJ2-3, with TRBD2 matching over 10 bases. CDR1 and CDR2 (germline): LGHDT, YNNKEL (reference sequence). The V gene end was trimmed by 1 base and the J gene end by 0 bases; junction bases not matched to a gene: 7. The CDR3 consists of 18 residues.

This clonotype was recorded a few times. The rearrangement uses TRBV2 and TRBJ2-1; 8 bases line up with TRBD2. CDR3 length equals 17 residues. CDR1 is SNHLY, CDR2 FYNNEI, per germline. Trimming at V came to 10 bases and at J to 0 bases, leaving 14 bases not matched to a gene. The CDR3 is CAINNVAGTSSYNEQFF. The DNA of the CDR3 is TGTGCCATCAATAATGTAGCGGGGACGAGCTCCTACAATGAGCAGTTCTTC.

This chain links TRBV6-5 with TRBJ2-5; TRBD2 agrees at 10 bases. Germline-derived CDR1 and CDR2 are MNHEY and SVGAGI. CDR3 size: 14 residues. J lost 5 bases, V lost 6 bases, and 6 bases had no gene match. CDR3 nucleotide sequence: TGTGCCAGCAGATTACTAGCGGGGTGGGAGACCCAGTACTTC. It codes for CASRLLAGWETQYF.

The rearrangement uses TRBV29-1 and TRBJ1-1; D is perhaps TRBD1 (5 bases). The CDR3 is made up of 12 amino acids. The germline V gene encodes CDR1 SQVTM and CDR2 ANQGSEA. Trimming left V 6 bases short and J 2 bases short, with 10 bases between. The CDR3 spells CSVGTGNTEAFF. As DNA, the CDR3 is TGCAGCGTGGGAACAGGAAACACTGAAGCTTTCTTT. Drawing the rest from reference TRBV29-1 and TRBJ1-1, the complete variable domain is SAVISQKPSRDICQRGTSLTIQCQVDSQVTMMFWYRQQPGQSLTLIATANQGSEATYESGFVIDKFPISRPNLTFSTLTVSNMSPEDSSIYLCSVGTGNTEAFFGQGTRLTVV.

This clonotype was seen a handful of times. The chain is built from TRBV4-1 and TRBJ2-1; D perhaps matches TRBD2 (5 bases). This CDR3 spans 16 amino acids. Germline values: CDR1 MGHRA, CDR2 YSYEKL. The V and J ends lost 0 bases and 4 bases respectively, with 13 bases between them. CDR3 region: CASSQDYSATYNEQFF. In DNA form, the CDR3 reads TGCGCCAGCAGCCAAGACTATAGCGCCACTTACAATGAGCAGTTCTTC.

This clonotype appeared a few times. V is TRBV30 and J is TRBJ2-3; TRBD1 is a possible D gene (6 bases). Between the trimmed V and J ends, which lost 3 bases and 5 bases, there was a span of 6 bases. The CDR3 sequence is 11 residues long. Germline CDR1 reads GTSNPN; CDR2 reads SVGIG (reference sequence). CDR3 sequence reads: CAWSRGDTQYF. The CDR3 nucleotides are TGTGCCTGGAGCAGGGGAGATACGCAGTATTTT.

This clonotype was observed a few times. The chain links TRBV6-2 or TRBV6-3 to TRBJ2-1; D is perhaps TRBD1 (6 bases). The germline gives CDR1 MNHEY, CDR2 SVGEGT. V gave up 5 bases and J gave up 4 bases, with 18 bases separating them. The CDR3 contains 16 residues. CDR3 region: CASSQNTGKEYNEQFF. DNA of the CDR3: TGTGCCAGCAGTCAAAATACAGGGAAGGAATACAATGAGCAGTTCTTC.

The rearrangement links TRBV5-1 to TRBJ2-7, with D tentatively TRBD2 (5 bases). The CDR3 consists of 13 residues. V was trimmed by 4 bases and J by 1 base, leaving 9 bases between them. Germline V gives CDR1 SGHRS, CDR2 YFSETQ. CDR3 nucleotide sequence: TGCGCCAGCAGCAGCGGACTTTCCTACGAGCAGTACTTC. Protein product: CASSSGLSYEQYF. The variable domain in full, with the rest retrieved from reference TRBV5-1 and TRBJ2-7, is KAGVTQTPRYLIKTRGQQVTLSCSPISGHRSVSWYQQTPGQGLQFLFEYFSETQRNKGNFPGRFSGRQFSNSRSEMNVSTLELGDSALYLCASSSGLSYEQYFGPGTRLTVT.

The chain links TRBV12-3 or TRBV12-4 to TRBJ2-1; 9 bases are a match to TRBD2. The V gene end was trimmed by 2 bases and the J gene end by 5 bases; junction bases not matched to a gene: 4. This CDR3 contains 15 residues. The CDR3 bases are TGTGCCAGCAGTTTAAAGCGGGGGGACAACAATGAGCAGTTCTTC. This gives the protein CASSLKRGDNNEQFF.

The chain combines TRBV15 with TRBJ2-1; perhaps TRBD1 as D (6 bases). CDR3 length: 17 amino acids. Trimming left V 3 bases short and J 0 bases short, with 15 bases between. Germline V gene lookup returns CDR1 LNHNV and CDR2 YYDKDF (reference sequence). CDR3 sequence (DNA): TGTGCCACCAGCAGTCCCTGGACAGTAAGCTCCTACAATGAGCAGTTCTTC. As protein: CATSSPWTVSSYNEQFF.

This clonotype was counted between two and nine times. This sequence joins TRBV9 and TRBJ2-3, with 12 bases identical to TRBD2. The CDR3 extends over 20 amino acids. The V segment lost 4 bases and the J segment 6 bases; nucleotides outside the gene matches: 21. CDR1 is SGDLS and CDR2 is YYNGEE in the germline V gene. CDR3 amino acids: CASSSRTSGELRQPADTQYF. The CDR3 DNA follows: TGTGCCAGCAGCTCCCGGACTAGCGGGGAACTAAGACAACCCGCGGATACGCAGTATTTT.

This chain joins TRBV19 and TRBJ2-1, with D perhaps matching TRBD1 or TRBD2 (6 bases each). CDR3 length equals 16 residues. Germline loops: CDR1 LNHDA, CDR2 SQIVND (reference sequence). Trimming removed 5 bases from V and 1 base from J, with 15 bases in between. CDR3 coding DNA: TGTGCCAGTAGTTGGGGGGCATTTGTATCCTACAATGAGCAGTTCTTC. It encodes CASSWGAFVSYNEQFF.

The V gene is TRBV21-1, the J gene TRBJ2-3; TRBD2 was called by the table and not checked on the DNA. TRBV21-1 is an annotated pseudogene. This CDR3 contains 15 residues. The CDR3, as DNA: TGTGCCAGCAGCAAAGTCGGGTCTGAGGGAGATACGCAGTATTTT. This codes for CASSKVGSEGDTQYF.

The sample holds a few counts of this clonotype. The genes are TRBV19 and TRBJ1-2; the D is unclear. This CDR3 is built from 10 residues. Germline CDR1 LNHDA, CDR2 SQIVND (reference sequence). Deletions cut 5 bases from V and 11 bases from J, with 9 bases between. Written as DNA, the CDR3 is TGTGCCAGTAGTGCCGGTAGTTACACCTTC. Encoded protein: CASSAGSYTF.